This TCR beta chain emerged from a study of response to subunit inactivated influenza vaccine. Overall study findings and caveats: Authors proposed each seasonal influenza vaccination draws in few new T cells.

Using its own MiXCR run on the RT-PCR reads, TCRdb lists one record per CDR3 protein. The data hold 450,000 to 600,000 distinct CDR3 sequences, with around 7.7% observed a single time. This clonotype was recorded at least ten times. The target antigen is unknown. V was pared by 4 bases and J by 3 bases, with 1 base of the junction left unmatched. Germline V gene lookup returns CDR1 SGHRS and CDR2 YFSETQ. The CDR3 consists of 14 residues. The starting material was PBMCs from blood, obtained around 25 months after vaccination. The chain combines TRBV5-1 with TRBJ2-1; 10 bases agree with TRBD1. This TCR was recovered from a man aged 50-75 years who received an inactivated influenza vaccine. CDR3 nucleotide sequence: TGCGCCAGCAGCCGGACAGGGGGCTACAATGAGCAGTTCTTC. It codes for CASSRTGGYNEQFF. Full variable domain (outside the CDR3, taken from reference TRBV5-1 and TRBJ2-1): KAGVTQTPRYLIKTRGQQVTLSCSPISGHRSVSWYQQTPGQGLQFLFEYFSETQRNKGNFPGRFSGRQFSNSRSEMNVSTLELGDSALYLCASSRTGGYNEQFFGPGTRLTVL.